This T cell receptor (beta chain) comes out of a study of shared clonotypes between healthy human individuals. TCRdb keeps only in-frame clones here, not all; method: immunoSEQ multiplex PCR. The sample lists approximately 740,000 clones; roughly 92% were seen once. Between the trimmed V and J ends, which lost 6 bases and 1 base, there was a span of 19 bases. The germline V gene encodes CDR1 LNHDA and CDR2 SQIVND (reference sequence). This CDR3 has 17 residues. In the naive CD8 group, cells lacked CD45RO and were positively selected for CCR7, so terminally differentiated effector memory CD45RA+ cells were left out.

This TCR derives from a man younger than 40 in good health. V is TRBV19 and J is TRBJ1-5; perhaps TRBD1 as D (5 bases). Material: naive CD8+ T cells sorted from blood. This CDR3 is CASSRTVGRDSNQPQHF. The CDR3 nucleotides read TGTGCCAGTAGCCGGACTGTTGGAAGGGACAGCAATCAGCCCCAGCATTTT.